This TCR beta chain was documented in a study of somatic mutations in cytotoxic T cells in rheumatoid arthritis. This table comes from immunoSEQ multiplex PCR, and its TCRdb copy is limited to in-frame clones, with some not included. The data show approximately 25,000 clones, around 74% seen once. The V gene's germline CDR1 is MDHEN and CDR2 SYDVKM. The V end lost 8 bases, the J end lost 7 bases, and 8 bases lay between the germline ends. The CDR3 length is 11 residues. The receptor comes from a woman aged 18-35 years in good health. The chain employs TRBV28 and TRBJ1-4; D is undetermined. The sample consisted of CD8+ T cells sorted from blood. The CDR3 nucleotides are TGTGCCAGCGGCCTTCGTGAAAAACTGTTTTTT. Protein sequence: CASGLREKLFF.